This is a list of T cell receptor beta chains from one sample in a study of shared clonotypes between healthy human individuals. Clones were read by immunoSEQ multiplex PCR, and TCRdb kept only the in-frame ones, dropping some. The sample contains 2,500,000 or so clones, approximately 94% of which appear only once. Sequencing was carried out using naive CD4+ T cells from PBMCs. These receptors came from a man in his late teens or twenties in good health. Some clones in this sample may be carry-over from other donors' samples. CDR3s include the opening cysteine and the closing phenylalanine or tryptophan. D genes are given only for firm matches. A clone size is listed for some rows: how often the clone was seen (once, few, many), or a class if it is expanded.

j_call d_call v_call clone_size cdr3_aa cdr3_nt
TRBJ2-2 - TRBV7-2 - CASSSIARGAGELFF TGTGCCAGCAGCTCCATAGCGAGAGGGGCCGGGGAGCTGTTTTTT
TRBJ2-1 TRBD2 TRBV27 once CASSNGLAGAGEQFF TGTGCCAGCAGTAACGGACTAGCGGGAGCAGGCGAGCAGTTCTTC
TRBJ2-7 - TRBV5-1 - CASSLALASAEQYF TGCGCCAGCAGCTTGGCACTAGCATCCGCCGAGCAGTACTTC
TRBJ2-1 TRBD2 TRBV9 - CASSALSGINEQFF TGTGCCAGCAGCGCCTTAAGCGGGATCAATGAGCAGTTCTTC
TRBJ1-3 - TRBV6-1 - CASSVPRGAGNTIYF TGTGCCAGCAGTGTACCGAGGGGAGCTGGAAACACCATATATTTT
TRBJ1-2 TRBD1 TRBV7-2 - CASSSNRGYAYGYTF TGTGCCAGCAGCTCCAACAGGGGGTATGCCTATGGCTACACCTTC
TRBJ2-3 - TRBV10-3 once CAIRGTAADTQYF TGTGCCATCAGGGGGACTGCGGCAGATACGCAGTATTTT
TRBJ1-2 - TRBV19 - CASRRDGNYGYTF TGTGCCAGTAGGAGGGACGGCAACTATGGCTACACCTTC
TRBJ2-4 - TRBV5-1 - CASSLWGAAKNIQYF TGCGCCAGCAGCCTTTGGGGGGCGGCCAAAAACATTCAGTACTTC
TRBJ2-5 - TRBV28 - CASSGSRGETQYF TGTGCCAGCAGTGGGAGCCGGGGAGAGACCCAGTACTTC
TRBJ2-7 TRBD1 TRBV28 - CASRTTGGRAYEQYF TGTGCCAGCAGAACAACAGGGGGCCGTGCCTACGAGCAGTACTTC
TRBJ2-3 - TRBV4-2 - CASSQAGRTDTQYF TGTGCCAGCAGCCAAGCAGGCCGCACAGATACGCAGTATTTT
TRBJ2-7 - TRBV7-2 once CASSSLSGLYEQYF TGTGCCAGCAGCTCCTTGTCGGGATTGTACGAGCAGTACTTC
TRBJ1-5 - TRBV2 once CASSEMVRTSQPQHF TGTGCCAGCAGTGAAATGGTAAGGACCAGTCAGCCCCAGCATTTT
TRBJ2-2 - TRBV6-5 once CASSYAGGTGELFF TGTGCCAGCAGTTACGCAGGAGGGACCGGGGAGCTGTTTTTT
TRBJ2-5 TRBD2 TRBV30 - CASLAGGIKGETQYF TGTGCCTCTCTAGCGGGAGGAATTAAAGGAGAGACCCAGTACTTC
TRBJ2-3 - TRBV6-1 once CASNVQEMTDTQYF TGTGCCAGCAACGTTCAGGAAATGACAGATACGCAGTATTTT
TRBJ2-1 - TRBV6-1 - CASSARTDNSYNEQFF TGTGCCAGCAGTGCGAGGACGGATAATTCCTACAATGAGCAGTTCTTC
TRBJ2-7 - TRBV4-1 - CASSLSSVTTYEQYF TGCGCCAGCAGCCTCTCTAGCGTAACGACCTACGAGCAGTACTTC
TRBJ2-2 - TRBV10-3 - CAISDAGELFF TGTGCCATCAGTGATGCCGGGGAGCTGTTTTTT
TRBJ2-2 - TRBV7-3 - CASSTGHLPTGELFF TGTGCCAGCAGCACGGGACACCTGCCCACGGGGGAGCTGTTTTTT
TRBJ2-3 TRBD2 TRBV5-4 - CASSQTSRTDTQYF TGTGCCAGCAGCCAGACTAGCCGCACAGATACGCAGTATTTT
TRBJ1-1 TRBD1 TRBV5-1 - CASSLAAGGLMNTEAFF TGCGCCAGCAGCTTGGCCGCAGGGGGCCTAATGAACACTGAAGCTTTCTTT
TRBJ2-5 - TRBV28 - CASSLPGWGSQETQYF TGTGCCAGCAGTTTACCGGGGTGGGGTAGTCAAGAGACCCAGTACTTC
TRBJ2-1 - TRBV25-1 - CASSDPQTAGQFF TGTGCCAGCAGTGATCCACAGACAGCCGGGCAGTTCTTC
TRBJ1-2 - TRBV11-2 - CASSLRITNYGYTF TGTGCCAGCAGCTTACGAATTACTAACTATGGCTACACCTTC
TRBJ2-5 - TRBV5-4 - CASSLELGRQETQYF TGTGCCAGCAGCTTGGAGTTGGGCAGGCAAGAGACCCAGTACTTC
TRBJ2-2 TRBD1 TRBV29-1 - CSVGQGDITGELFF TGCAGCGTTGGACAGGGGGACATCACCGGGGAGCTGTTTTTT
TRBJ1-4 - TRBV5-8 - CASSRGGTKNEKLFF TGTGCCAGCAGCCGAGGGGGGACGAAGAATGAAAAACTGTTTTTT
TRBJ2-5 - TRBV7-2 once CASSLTSPETQYF TGTGCCAGCAGCTTGACTAGTCCAGAGACCCAGTACTTC
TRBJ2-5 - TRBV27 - CASSGGQRRGGETQYF TGTGCCAGCAGTGGGGGACAGAGGAGGGGAGGCGAGACCCAGTACTTC
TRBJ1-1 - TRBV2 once CASDQGLNTEAFF TGTGCCAGCGATCAGGGTTTGAACACTGAAGCTTTCTTT
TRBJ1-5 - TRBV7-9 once CASSYGGGVYQPQHF TGTGCCAGCAGCTACGGCGGGGGCGTCTACCAGCCCCAGCATTTT
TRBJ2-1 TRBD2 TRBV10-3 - CAISESRLAGPGDEQFF TGTGCCATCAGTGAGTCGAGACTAGCGGGACCGGGAGATGAGCAGTTCTTC
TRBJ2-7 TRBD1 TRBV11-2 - CASSKRPGTGTYEQYF TGTGCCAGCAGCAAACGACCTGGGACAGGGACCTACGAGCAGTACTTC
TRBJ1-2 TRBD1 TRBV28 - CASSPGTGYYGYTF TGTGCCAGCAGCCCCGGGACAGGATACTATGGCTACACCTTC
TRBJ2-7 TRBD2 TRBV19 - CASSSRTSGRAAYEQYF TGTGCCAGTAGTTCCAGGACTAGCGGGAGGGCCGCGTACGAGCAGTACTTC
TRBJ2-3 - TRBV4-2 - CASSQGDKAGPDTQYF TGTGCCAGCAGCCAGGGGGACAAAGCGGGTCCAGATACGCAGTATTTT
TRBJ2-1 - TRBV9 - CASSAGGVGTGGYNEQFF TGTGCCAGCAGCGCGGGAGGTGTGGGGACAGGAGGTTACAATGAGCAGTTCTTC
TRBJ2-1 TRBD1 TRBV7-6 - CASSLNRQGGRNEQFF TGTGCCAGCAGCTTAAATAGACAGGGGGGGAGGAATGAGCAGTTCTTC
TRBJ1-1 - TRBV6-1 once CASSEGAPYTEAFF TGTGCCAGCAGTGAGGGGGCACCGTACACTGAAGCTTTCTTT
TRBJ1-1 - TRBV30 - CAWSPSREAFF TGTGCCTGGAGCCCATCTCGGGAAGCTTTCTTT